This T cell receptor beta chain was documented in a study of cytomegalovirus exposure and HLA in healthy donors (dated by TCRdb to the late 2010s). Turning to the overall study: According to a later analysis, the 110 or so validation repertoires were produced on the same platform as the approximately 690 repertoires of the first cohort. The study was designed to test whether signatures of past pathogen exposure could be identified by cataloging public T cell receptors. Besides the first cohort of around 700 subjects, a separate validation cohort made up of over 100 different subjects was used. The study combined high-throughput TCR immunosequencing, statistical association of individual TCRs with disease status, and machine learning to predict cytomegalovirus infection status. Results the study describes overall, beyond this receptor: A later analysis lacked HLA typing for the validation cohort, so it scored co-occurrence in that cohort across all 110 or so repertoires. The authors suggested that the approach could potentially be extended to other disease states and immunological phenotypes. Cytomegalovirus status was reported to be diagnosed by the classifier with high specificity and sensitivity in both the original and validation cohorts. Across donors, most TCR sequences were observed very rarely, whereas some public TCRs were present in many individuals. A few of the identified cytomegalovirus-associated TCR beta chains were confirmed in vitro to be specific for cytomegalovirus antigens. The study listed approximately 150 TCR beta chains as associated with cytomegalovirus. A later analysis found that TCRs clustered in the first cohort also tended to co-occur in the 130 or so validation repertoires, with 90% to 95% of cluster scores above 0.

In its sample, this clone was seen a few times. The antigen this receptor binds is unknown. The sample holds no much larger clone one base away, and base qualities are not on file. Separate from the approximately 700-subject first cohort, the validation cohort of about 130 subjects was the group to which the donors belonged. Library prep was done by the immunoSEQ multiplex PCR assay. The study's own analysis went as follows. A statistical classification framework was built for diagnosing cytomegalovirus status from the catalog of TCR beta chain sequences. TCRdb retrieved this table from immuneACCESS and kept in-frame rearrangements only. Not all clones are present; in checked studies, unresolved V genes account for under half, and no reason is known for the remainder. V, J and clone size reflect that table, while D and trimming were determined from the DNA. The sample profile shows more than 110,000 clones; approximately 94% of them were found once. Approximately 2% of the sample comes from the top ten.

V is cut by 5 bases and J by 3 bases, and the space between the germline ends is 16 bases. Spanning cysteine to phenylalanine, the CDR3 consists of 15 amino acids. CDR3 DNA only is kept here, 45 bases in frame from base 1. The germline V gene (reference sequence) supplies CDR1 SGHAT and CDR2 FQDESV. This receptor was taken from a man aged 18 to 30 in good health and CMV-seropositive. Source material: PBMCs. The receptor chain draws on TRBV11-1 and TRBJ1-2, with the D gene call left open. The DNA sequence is TGTGCCAGCAGCCCCGGAGCCGGGTCCCACTATGGCTACACCTTC. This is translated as CASSPGAGSHYGYTF.